These 22 T cell receptor beta chains came from one sample sequenced in a study of blood T cell repertoires in COVID-19. The table came from immunoSEQ multiplex PCR; TCRdb's copy has only in-frame clones and leaves some out. This sample carries 380,000 or so clones, roughly 88% of them seen once, and the ten largest clones take approximately 0.96%. The sample was PBMCs or T cells enriched from blood (not recorded which). The receptors come from a woman aged 25 to 39 with acute COVID-19.

The rearrangement links TRBV6-5 to TRBJ1-3, with D tentatively TRBD1 (5 bases). V was shortened by 8 bases and J by 0 bases, with 14 bases between the two germline ends. The CDR3 consists of 15 residues. The V gene's germline CDR1 is MNHEY and CDR2 SVGAGI. The CDR3 sequence is CASRGGKSSGNTIYF. The CDR3 nucleotides are TGTGCCAGCCGGGGGGGTAAAAGCTCTGGAAACACCATATATTTT.

The chain couples TRBV11-3 to TRBJ2-7, with unresolved D. From germline, CDR1 is SGHNT and CDR2 YENEEA. The CDR3 has 15 amino acids. V was shortened by 2 bases and J by 4 bases, with 15 bases between the two germline ends. The DNA for the CDR3 is TGTGCCAGCAGCTTACCCTCGGGTGTCCATTACGAGCAGTACTTC. Amino acid sequence: CASSLPSGVHYEQYF.

This chain uses TRBV7-6 with TRBJ2-1, with D tentatively TRBD1 (6 bases). Trimming left V 2 bases short and J 4 bases short, with 6 bases between. The germline gives CDR1 SGHVS, CDR2 FNYEAQ. This CDR3 has 13 residues. This CDR3 reads CASSLTGYNEQFF. The CDR3 region has the DNA TGTGCCAGCAGCTTAACAGGGTACAATGAGCAGTTCTTC.

The count of this clone is one. V is TRBV24-1 and J is TRBJ2-1; 8 bases line up with TRBD1. V lost 3 bases to trimming and J lost 8 bases; unmatched junction nucleotides: 8. Germline V gene data show CDR1 as KGHDR and CDR2 as SFDVKD. CDR3 length: 15 amino acids. The CDR3 sequence is CATSDLQGAGDEQFF. The CDR3 DNA sequence: TGTGCCACCAGTGATCTTCAGGGGGCCGGAGATGAGCAGTTCTTC.

The chain recombines TRBV10-2 with TRBJ1-6, with D possibly TRBD1 on 5 matching bases. This CDR3 is 15 amino acids long. With 8 bases removed from V and 10 bases from J, the gap between germline ends came to 21 bases. Germline V lookup: CDR1 WSHSY, CDR2 SAAADI. CDR3 sequence: CASGGFGGDGSPLHF. The CDR3 DNA sequence: TGCGCCAGCGGGGGTTTCGGAGGGGATGGATCACCCCTCCACTTT.

V is TRBV19 and J is TRBJ1-3; D call uncertain. The CDR3 is 13 residues long. Germline V CDR1 and CDR2: LNHDA, SQIVND (reference sequence). Trimming shortened V by 7 bases and J by 0 bases, and 7 bases separated the two germline ends. The CDR3: CASTRSSGNTIYF. In DNA form, the CDR3 reads TGTGCCAGTACGAGGAGCTCTGGAAACACCATATATTTT.

The chain has TRBV12-5 and TRBJ2-7; no clear D. V shed 6 bases and J shed 12 bases, with 18 bases lying between them. CDR3 size: 12 residues. Germline V gives CDR1 LGHNT, CDR2 FRNRAP. CDR3 nucleotide sequence: TGTGCTAGTGGCTTTGGCCCTACCGGGTTGTACTTC. Its translation is CASGFGPTGLYF.

Here the CDR3 reads CATSENRDTGELFF. CDR3 DNA: TGTGCCACCAGTGAAAACAGGGACACCGGGGAGCTGTTTTTT. The rearrangement uses TRBV24-1 and TRBJ2-2; maybe TRBD1 (6 bases). This CDR3 spans 14 amino acids. CDR1 is KGHDR, CDR2 SFDVKD, per germline. V was clipped by 4 bases and J by 3 bases, with 8 bases between them.

The J gene is TRBJ2-7, the V gene TRBV27, with TRBD1 identical over 8 bases. There are 13 residues in the CDR3. Per germline, CDR1 MNHEY and CDR2 SMNVEV (reference sequence). Losses at the gene ends were 4 bases for V and 2 bases for J; bases not matched to a gene: 1. The DNA for the CDR3 is TGTGCCAGCAGTTCACAGGGGGCCTACGAGCAGTACTTC. Residues: CASSSQGAYEQYF.

This rearrangement joins TRBV3-1 (or the pseudogene TRBV3-2) to TRBJ1-1, with D possibly being TRBD1 (6 bases). The CDR3 totals 13 residues. Germline V CDR1 and CDR2: LGHDT, YNNKEL (reference sequence). The ends were cut back, 11 bases at V and 6 bases at J, with 19 bases in the middle. CDR3 protein: CAAGGTKGSEAFF. CDR3 sequence (DNA): TGTGCCGCCGGGGGGACAAAAGGTTCTGAAGCTTTCTTT.

Turning to this clone: Other DNA sequences within the sample encode an identical CDR3. V gene TRBV4-1 combines with J gene TRBJ1-3, with D tentatively TRBD1 (6 bases). Trimming took off 0 bases at V and 0 bases at J, with 6 bases between the two ends. CDR3 length: 15 residues. Germline assignment: CDR1 MGHRA and CDR2 YSYEKL. CDR3: CASSQDRGSGNTIYF. The CDR3 coding sequence is TGCGCCAGCAGCCAAGACAGGGGCTCTGGAAACACCATATATTTT.

The chain recombines TRBV9 with TRBJ2-5; TRBD1 aligns across 9 bases. With 0 bases clipped from V and 5 bases from J, the junction kept 8 bases outside the gene matches. CDR3 length equals 16 residues. CDR1 SGDLS and CDR2 YYNGEE come from the germline V gene. The CDR3 DNA reads TGTGCCAGCAGCGTAGCAAATACAGGGGGCTGGGAGACCCAGTACTTC. This sequence encodes CASSVANTGGWETQYF.

This clone has a handful of counts. The chain employs TRBV10-3 and TRBJ1-2, with 10 bases aligning to TRBD1. The CDR3 totals 15 residues. CDR1 and CDR2 (germline): ENHRY, SYGVKD. The trim removed 6 bases at V and 3 bases at J, leaving 7 bases unmatched. The CDR3 here is CAISEKDRGDYGYTF. DNA for the CDR3: TGTGCCATCAGCGAGAAGGACAGGGGGGACTATGGCTACACCTTC.

The CDR3 DNA reads TGTGCCAGCAGCGCCTCAGGGGGCGCGGGCAATCAGCCCCAGCATTTT. It translates to CASSASGGAGNQPQHF. This sequence joins TRBV5-6 and TRBJ1-5, with 8 nucleotides matching TRBD1. There are 16 residues in the CDR3. The J segment lost 2 bases and the V segment lost 4 bases, leaving 8 bases of the junction unmatched. The germline V gene has CDR1 SGHDT and CDR2 YYEEEE.

The V gene is TRBV10-1, the J gene TRBJ2-5; D is uncertain. Germline V gene data show CDR1 as WNHNN and CDR2 as SYGVQD (reference sequence). V dropped 5 bases and J dropped 3 bases, with 13 bases sitting between them. The CDR3 runs to 14 residues. DNA for the CDR3: TGCGCCAGCAGTAGAACTATCAAGGAAGAGACCCAGTACTTC. Translated: CASSRTIKEETQYF.

This sequence joins TRBV6-4 and TRBJ1-1; 7 positions match TRBD1. Germline CDR1 and CDR2: MRHNA and SNTAGT. V gave up 2 bases and J gave up 4 bases; unmatched junction bases: 10. The CDR3 length is 16 residues. The CDR3 DNA is TGTGCCAGCAGTGACGGAACGGGCCCAGGGGGCACTGAAGCTTTCTTT. Translation: CASSDGTGPGGTEAFF.

The chain is built from TRBV10-3 and TRBJ2-6; a possible D gene is TRBD2 (5 bases). The CDR3 runs 16 residues. Trimming left V 3 bases short and J 2 bases short, with 11 bases between. The germline CDR1 and CDR2 sequences are ENHRY and SYGVKD. The CDR3 reads CAISERGIPGANVLTF. The CDR3 nucleotides are TGTGCCATCAGTGAAAGAGGGATACCTGGGGCCAACGTCCTGACTTTC.

This clone was observed a handful of times. The chain combines TRBV4-1 with TRBJ2-1; TRBD1 agrees at 7 bases. This CDR3 region has 14 residues. Germline trimming cut 2 bases from V and 10 bases from J; bases unmatched to any gene: 8. CDR1 MGHRA and CDR2 YSYEKL come from the germline V gene. The CDR3 is CASSQRQGIGEQFF. DNA for the CDR3: TGCGCCAGCAGCCAACGACAGGGCATCGGGGAGCAGTTCTTC.

The genes are TRBV5-1 and TRBJ1-4, with D unresolved. Germline CDR1 is SGHRS and CDR2 is YFSETQ. The V end was cut by 0 bases, the J end by 8 bases, with 11 bases between. The length of the CDR3 is 14 residues. CDR3 bases: TGCGCCAGCAGCTTGGATGGCGGGCTGGAAAAACTGTTTTTT. It codes for CASSLDGGLEKLFF.

CDR3 protein: CASSVGTGRSYTEAFF. The CDR3 region has the DNA TGTGCCAGCAGCGTTGGGACAGGGCGGTCTTACACTGAAGCTTTCTTT. J is TRBJ1-1 and V is TRBV9; 9 nucleotides line up with TRBD1. CDR3 length equals 16 residues. Trimming cost V 2 bases and J 3 bases; bases outside gene matches: 8. Germline loops: CDR1 SGDLS, CDR2 YYNGEE.

This rearrangement joins TRBV9 to TRBJ1-2; TRBD1 aligns across 12 bases. Germline trimming cut 3 bases from V and 7 bases from J; bases unmatched to any gene: 7. In germline, CDR1 is SGDLS, CDR2 YYNGEE. The CDR3 has 15 amino acids. This CDR3 is CASSETGTGGSGYTF. The CDR3 DNA reads as TGTGCCAGCAGCGAAACCGGGACAGGGGGCAGTGGCTACACCTTC.

The chain recombines TRBV9 with TRBJ1-3, with a tentative D call TRBD1 (6 bases). V lost 0 bases to trimming and J lost 4 bases, with 11 bases between them. The germline gives CDR1 SGDLS, CDR2 YYNGEE. The CDR3 spans 15 residues. CDR3 region: CASSVEKGTGNTIYF. The CDR3 nucleotides are TGTGCCAGCAGCGTAGAGAAAGGGACAGGAAACACCATATATTTT.